The 13 T cell receptor beta chains reported below all come from one sample, sequenced in a study of memory CD4+ T cells and cytomegalovirus serostatus. Sequenced by immunoSEQ multiplex PCR; TCRdb stores in-frame clones only, minus some. The table has tens of thousands of clones, more than 75% seen once. The sort gate was single viable CD3+CD4+CD8-CD45RO+ cells for memory CD4+ T cells. Material: memory CD4+ T cells from blood. These receptors came from an adult in good health and CMV-seropositive.

The chain employs TRBV6-1 and TRBJ2-7, with TRBD2 matching 8 bases. The CDR3 has 12 residues. The V segment lost 11 bases and the J segment 2 bases; nucleotides outside the gene matches: 5. Germline V gene lookup returns CDR1 MNHNS and CDR2 SASEGT. CDR3 loop: CAATSDPYEQYF. CDR3 in DNA: TGTGCCGCGACTAGCGACCCCTACGAGCAGTACTTC.

The chain carries TRBV10-3 and TRBJ1-5, with 7 positions matching TRBD1. The V and J ends lost 9 bases and 6 bases, in that order; junction bases with no gene match: 14. Germline CDR1 ENHRY, CDR2 SYGVKD. The CDR3 consists of 15 residues. The DNA of the CDR3 is TGTGCCATTCGGAACCGGGACAGAGTTTTTCAGCCCCAGCATTTT. The encoded protein is CAIRNRDRVFQPQHF.

This chain connects TRBV7-3 to TRBJ1-1, with TRBD1 matching 7 bases. In germline, CDR1 is SGHTA, CDR2 FQGTGA. V lost 5 bases to trimming and J lost 1 base; unmatched junction nucleotides: 4. This CDR3 is 14 amino acids long. CDR3 in amino acids: CASSPGTANTEAFF. DNA for the CDR3: TGTGCCAGCAGCCCAGGGACAGCGAACACTGAAGCTTTCTTT.

This chain connects TRBV2 to TRBJ1-1; D gene uncertain. The CDR3 is 13 amino acids. V lost 8 bases, J lost 4 bases, and 14 bases lay in between. Germline CDR1 reads SNHLY; CDR2 reads FYNNEI. As DNA, the CDR3 is TGTGCCAGCGATAGAGTGGGTGGCACTGAAGCTTTCTTT. This codes for CASDRVGGTEAFF.

The J gene is TRBJ1-4, the V gene TRBV19; 11 bases align to TRBD1. Germline trimming cut 5 bases from V and 7 bases from J; bases unmatched to any gene: 6. Germline V lookup: CDR1 LNHDA, CDR2 SQIVND (reference sequence). The CDR3 sequence is 15 residues long. CDR3 DNA sequence: TGTGCCAGTAGTTCCTCCGGGACAGGGGGTGAAAAACTGTTTTTT. Protein sequence: CASSSSGTGGEKLFF.

The gene calls are TRBV4-2 and TRBJ2-1; 9 bases align to TRBD2. CDR1 is LGHNA, CDR2 YNFKEQ, per germline. The CDR3 is 17 residues long. V gave up 1 base and J gave up 8 bases; unmatched junction bases: 12. Written as DNA, the CDR3 is TGTGCCAGCAGCCAAGGGATACGGGGCGGGGGGGCCGATGAGCAGTTCTTC. Protein: CASSQGIRGGGADEQFF.

The J gene is TRBJ2-3, the V gene TRBV7-2; D unresolved. Trimming took off 5 bases at V and 2 bases at J, with 5 bases between the two ends. Germline CDR1 reads SGHTA; CDR2 reads FQGNSA. The CDR3 consists of 12 residues. For the CDR3, the DNA is TGTGCCAGCAGCCCCGTCACAGATACGCAGTATTTT. Translating it yields CASSPVTDTQYF.

The V call is TRBV6-6, the J call TRBJ2-7; 10 bases fit TRBD1. The ends lost 7 bases at V and 5 bases at J; junction bases unmatched: 5. The CDR3 is made up of 13 amino acids. Germline V lookup: CDR1 MNHNY, CDR2 SVGAGI (reference sequence). The CDR3 region has the DNA TGTGCCAGCAACAGACAGGGGGCGAACGAGCAGTACTTC. The encoded protein is CASNRQGANEQYF.

This clone was seen a handful of times. The rearrangement joins TRBV5-6 to TRBJ1-1; D unresolved. Germline V CDR1 and CDR2: SGHDT, YYEEEE. V was clipped by 4 bases and J by 1 base, with 14 bases between them. The CDR3 has 15 residues. CDR3 amino acids: CASSPGWGENTEAFF. The DNA for the CDR3 is TGTGCCAGCAGCCCCGGGTGGGGAGAGAACACTGAAGCTTTCTTT.

The table lists this clone with a few counts. The J gene is TRBJ1-2, the V gene TRBV30, with D possibly TRBD1 on 5 matching bases. CDR1 and CDR2 (germline): GTSNPN, SVGIG (reference sequence). The V end lost 1 base, the J end lost 0 bases, and 6 bases lay between the germline ends. The CDR3 consists of 13 residues. The CDR3 DNA sequence: TGTGCCTGGAGTGGAGGGGCTAACTATGGCTACACCTTC. Protein product: CAWSGGANYGYTF.

This rearrangement joins TRBV29-1 to TRBJ1-2; the D gene is possibly TRBD1 (5 bases). The CDR3 consists of 11 residues. Trimming pared 3 bases from V and 8 bases from J, leaving 10 bases between. From germline, CDR1 is SQVTM and CDR2 ANQGSEA. The CDR3 coding sequence is TGCAGCGTTGATGGGGGTGGGGGCTACACCTTC. This gives the protein CSVDGGGGYTF. The variable domain in full, completed from reference TRBV29-1 and TRBJ1-2, reads SAVISQKPSRDICQRGTSLTIQCQVDSQVTMMFWYRQQPGQSLTLIATANQGSEATYESGFVIDKFPISRPNLTFSTLTVSNMSPEDSSIYLCSVDGGGGYTFGSGTRLTVV.

This chain joins TRBV5-1 and TRBJ2-7, with D unresolved. The CDR3 covers 13 residues. Germline CDR1 is SGHRS and CDR2 is YFSETQ. Trimming stripped 5 bases from V and 4 bases from J, with 13 bases between. CDR3 in amino acids: CASRSSPVYEQYF. CDR3 in DNA: TGCGCCAGCAGGTCTTCCCCCGTTTACGAGCAGTACTTC. Looking up the rest from reference TRBV5-1 and TRBJ2-7 gives the full variable domain: KAGVTQTPRYLIKTRGQQVTLSCSPISGHRSVSWYQQTPGQGLQFLFEYFSETQRNKGNFPGRFSGRQFSNSRSEMNVSTLELGDSALYLCASRSSPVYEQYFGPGTRLTVT.

The chain employs TRBV19 and TRBJ1-5, with D unclear. Looked up from germline, CDR1 is LNHDA and CDR2 is SQIVND (reference sequence). The ends were cut back, 5 bases at V and 0 bases at J, with 8 bases in the middle. CDR3 length: 14 residues. CDR3 nucleotide sequence: TGTGCCAGTAGTGGCAGGAATAGCAATCAGCCCCAGCATTTT. Its translation is CASSGRNSNQPQHF.